A selection of T cell receptor beta chains follows, all from one sample in a study of low-dose radiotherapy and immunotherapy resistance in tumors. One entry per CDR3 protein, called by TCRdb with MiXCR from the reads. The sample yields 59,000 or so distinct CDR3 sequences, around a quarter seen once. The starting material was PBMCs, obtained before treatment. Source of these receptors: a male donor with rectosigmoid adenocarcinoma. CDR3s include the opening cysteine and the closing phenylalanine or tryptophan. The order of the fields is J gene, V gene, CDR3 protein.

>TRBJ1-6|TRBV5-5
CASRPQGASYNSPLHF
>TRBJ2-7|TRBV28
CASSYSGGNEQYF
>TRBJ2-7|TRBV28
CASSRPAYEQYF
>TRBJ1-5|TRBV20-1
CSARDYRGVGNQPQHF
>TRBJ2-1|TRBV5-1
CASSHQTSTNEQFF
>TRBJ2-1|TRBV9
CASSSVGGAYNEQFF
>TRBJ2-1|TRBV3-1
CASSPGLAGYSYNEQFF
>TRBJ1-2|TRBV28
CASSLSQGASVSNGYTF
>TRBJ1-5|TRBV7-2
CASSLVGGLNQPQHF
>TRBJ1-4|TRBV12-5
CASGPGQGVGEKLFF
>TRBJ2-2|TRBV5-1
CASSLVTAAGELFF
>TRBJ2-1|TRBV2
CASSGLSGLGEQFF
>TRBJ2-4|TRBV12-3/TRBV12-4
CASSFAGLAKNIQYF
>TRBJ1-1|TRBV12-3/TRBV12-4
CASSSYAALNTEAFF
>TRBJ2-2|TRBV5-1
CASSLGSRGRGTGELFF
>TRBJ2-5|TRBV19
CASRGLAGGFQETQYF
>TRBJ2-2|TRBV12-3/TRBV12-4
CASTPLPGRANTGELFF
>TRBJ2-5|TRBV20-1
CSARAPQVQETQYF
>TRBJ2-3|TRBV5-1
CASSADGYTDTQYF
>TRBJ1-6|TRBV28
CASRTGGRNSPLHF
>TRBJ2-3|TRBV24-1
CATSGGRGTDTQYF
>TRBJ2-6|TRBV29-1
CSVVAGRVTGANVLTF
>TRBJ2-2|TRBV5-4
CASSSSGGRTGELFFF
>TRBJ1-5|TRBV7-2
CASSLGGGRNQPQHF
>TRBJ2-7|TRBV5-4
CASSWRASGGNGEQYF
>TRBJ1-4|TRBV25-1
CASSAGTGALNEKLFF
>TRBJ2-7|TRBV2
CATYEQYF
>TRBJ2-1|TRBV19
CASWGSSDRGPIPYNEQFF
>TRBJ1-1|TRBV6-2/TRBV6-3
CASSYAGEAFF
>TRBJ2-2|TRBV29-1
CSVDRVDTGELFF
>TRBJ2-1|TRBV28
CASSRLAGGYNEQFF
>TRBJ2-4|TRBV19
CASSLGRSMGSRENIQYF
>TRBJ2-3|TRBV28
CASSGLTSGGYTDTQYF
>TRBJ1-1|TRBV7-2
CASSSSMNTEAFF
>TRBJ2-1|TRBV28
CASSPGLAGLNEQFF
>TRBJ2-1|TRBV12-5
CASGPSGRAGNEQFF
>TRBJ2-3|TRBV1
CTSSQDGTSGGLVDTQYF
>TRBJ1-1|TRBV11-2
CASSLVPNTEAFF
>TRBJ2-1|TRBV29-1
CSVEGESYNEQFF
>TRBJ2-5|TRBV4-3
CASSQGLVSQETQYF
>TRBJ2-1|TRBV28
CASTQDFQPRSEQFF
>TRBJ1-1|TRBV7-9
CASSLGQPGTEAFF
>TRBJ2-7|TRBV10-3
CAIREGQGFGYEQYF
>TRBJ2-7|TRBV20-1
CSARGTGPNIIEQYF
>TRBJ2-7|TRBV9
CASSVRQGGEQYF
>TRBJ2-3|TRBV28
CASSLPVRSTDTQYF
>TRBJ1-4|TRBV3-1
CASSQDSTPGEKLFF
>TRBJ2-1|TRBV7-2
CASSLLEDLEQFF
>TRBJ2-7|TRBV28
CASSFPLYEQYF
>TRBJ2-1|TRBV6-8
CASSYSYGSEQFF
>TRBJ2-7|TRBV5-1
CASSPGMGYEQYF